The 22 T cell receptor beta chains in this list originate from one sample, sequenced in a study of blood T cell repertoires in COVID-19. The assay was immunoSEQ multiplex PCR, and TCRdb's table has in-frame clones only and misses some. Altogether approximately 220,000 clones are present, about 83% being singletons, with the ten largest covering about 2.5%. The material sequenced was peripheral blood. These receptors were taken from a woman aged 40 to 50 with active or convalescent COVID-19.

The V gene is TRBV5-4, the J gene TRBJ1-2, with a possible D match to TRBD1 (6 bases). The V end lost 3 bases, the J end lost 2 bases, and 11 bases lay between the germline ends. CDR1 is SGHNT, CDR2 YYREEE, per germline (reference sequence). The CDR3 is 14 residues long. The CDR3 bases are TGTGCCAGCAGCTCAGGACAGAAGAACTATGGCTACACCTTC. Translated: CASSSGQKNYGYTF.

The chain carries TRBV28 and TRBJ1-3, with 10 bases fitting TRBD1. Germline CDR1 reads MDHEN; CDR2 reads SYDVKM. The CDR3 is 15 residues long. Unmatched junction bases numbered 5, after V lost 6 bases and J lost 3 bases. The CDR3 spells CASSRGQGGGNTIYF. For the CDR3, the DNA is TGTGCCAGCAGCCGTGGACAGGGGGGTGGAAACACCATATATTTT. Looking up the rest from reference TRBV28 and TRBJ1-3 gives the full variable domain: DVKVTQSSRYLVKRTGEKVFLECVQDMDHENMFWYRQDPGLGLRLIYFSYDVKMKEKGDIPEGYSVSREKKERFSLILESASTNQTSMYLCASSRGQGGGNTIYFGEGSWLTVV.

The chain carries TRBV5-1 and TRBJ1-1, with D possibly being TRBD1 (5 bases). The CDR3 is made up of 14 amino acids. V lost 7 bases and J 0 bases, leaving 13 bases between the germline ends. The germline V gene encodes CDR1 SGHRS and CDR2 YFSETQ. The CDR3 spells CASGVGDMNTEAFF. The CDR3 nucleotides are TGCGCCAGCGGGGTAGGGGATATGAACACTGAAGCTTTCTTT. Looking up the rest from reference TRBV5-1 and TRBJ1-1 gives the full variable domain: KAGVTQTPRYLIKTRGQQVTLSCSPISGHRSVSWYQQTPGQGLQFLFEYFSETQRNKGNFPGRFSGRQFSNSRSEMNVSTLELGDSALYLCASGVGDMNTEAFFGQGTRLTVV.

This rearrangement joins TRBV7-3 to TRBJ2-1; 8 nucleotides match TRBD2. The CDR3 extends over 15 amino acids. CDR1 is SGHTA and CDR2 is FQGTGA in the germline V gene. The J segment lost 3 bases and the V segment lost 4 bases, leaving 5 bases of the junction unmatched. The CDR3 region is CASSSAGGLYNEQFF. CDR3 nucleotides: TGTGCCAGCAGCTCCGCGGGGGGTCTCTACAATGAGCAGTTCTTC.

The chain joins TRBV30 to TRBJ1-1; perhaps TRBD1 as D (6 bases). V dropped 3 bases and J dropped 5 bases, with 16 bases sitting between them. The CDR3 runs 14 residues. CDR1 is GTSNPN and CDR2 is SVGIG in the germline V gene (reference sequence). The CDR3 spells CAWRGPGVWTEAFF. DNA of the CDR3: TGTGCCTGGAGGGGTCCAGGGGTTTGGACTGAAGCTTTCTTT. The full variable domain, completed using reference TRBV30 and TRBJ1-1, is SQTIHQWPATLVQPVGSPLSLECTVEGTSNPNLYWYRQAAGRGLQLLFYSVGIGQISSEVPQNLSASRPQDRQFILSSKKLLLSDSGFYLCAWRGPGVWTEAFFGQGTRLTVV.

The V gene is TRBV6-2 or TRBV6-3, the J gene TRBJ2-7; TRBD2 aligns across 7 bases. Germline CDR1 and CDR2: MNHEY and SVGEGT. V lost 3 bases and J lost 5; bases outside the gene matches: 13. The CDR3 runs 16 residues. The DNA of the CDR3 is TGTGCCAGCAGTTATGGCCCAGTAGGGAGGGGCAACGAGCAGTACTTC. It is translated as CASSYGPVGRGNEQYF.

This clone was detected only once. J is TRBJ2-7 and V is TRBV5-1; TRBD1 matches 8 bases. The CDR3 is 14 amino acids. Germline CDR1 SGHRS, CDR2 YFSETQ. Losses at the gene ends were 2 bases for V and 4 bases for J; bases not matched to a gene: 5. CDR3 DNA: TGCGCCAGCAGCTTACAGGGGGAAATATACGAGCAGTACTTC. As protein: CASSLQGEIYEQYF.

The chain couples TRBV18 to TRBJ1-3, with TRBD1 matching 7 bases. Germline CDR1 reads KGHSH; CDR2 reads LQKENI. This CDR3 comprises 16 residues. Trimming removed 4 bases from V and 0 bases from J; junction bases left unmatched: 6. DNA of the CDR3: TGTGCCAGCTCACACGGGACAGCCAACTCTGGAAACACCATATATTTT. Amino acid sequence: CASSHGTANSGNTIYF.

The CDR3 sequence is CASSDTPNYGYTF. The DNA for the CDR3 is TGTGCCAGTTCGGACACACCTAACTATGGCTACACCTTC. The rearrangement joins TRBV27 to TRBJ1-2; maybe TRBD1 (5 bases). Trimming shortened V by 9 bases and J by 0 bases, and 11 bases separated the two germline ends. Germline V gives CDR1 MNHEY, CDR2 SMNVEV (reference sequence). The CDR3 extends over 13 amino acids.

The table lists this clone with many counts. This chain links TRBV28 with TRBJ2-7, with 14 bases matching TRBD2. V lost 3 bases, J lost 0 bases, and 13 bases stayed unmatched. Germline CDR1 and CDR2: MDHEN and SYDVKM. This CDR3 has 20 residues. CDR3 protein: CASSLPPGLAGAFSSYEQYF. DNA of the CDR3: TGTGCCAGCAGTTTGCCTCCGGGACTAGCGGGGGCCTTTAGCTCCTACGAGCAGTACTTC.

J is TRBJ1-2 and V is TRBV14; 9 bases are a match to TRBD1. CDR3 size: 13 residues. V was pared by 4 bases and J by 5 bases, with 2 bases of the junction left unmatched. Germline V gives CDR1 SGHDN, CDR2 FVKESK. The CDR3 DNA follows: TGTGCCAGCAGCCCCGGGACAGGGTATGGCTACACCTTC. Residues: CASSPGTGYGYTF. The complete variable domain, with remaining parts taken from reference TRBV14 and TRBJ1-2, reads EAGVTQFPSHSVIEKGQTVTLRCDPISGHDNLYWYRRVMGKEIKFLLHFVKESKQDESGMPNNRFLAERTGGTYSTLKVQPAELEDSGVYFCASSPGTGYGYTFGSGTRLTVV.

This clone was seen once. This sequence joins TRBV23-1 and TRBJ2-3, with D tentatively TRBD2 (9 bases). TRBV23-1 is recorded as an ORF, its role being uncertain. V was cut by 2 bases and J by 7 bases, with 31 bases left in between. The CDR3 loop spans 20 amino acids. CDR3 loop: CASSQGQGSGLARGLYTQYF. Written as DNA, the CDR3 is TGCGCCAGCAGTCAAGGACAGGGTTCGGGACTAGCTCGGGGTTTGTATACGCAGTATTTT.

The chain combines TRBV2 with TRBJ1-2, with D possibly matching TRBD1 (5 bases). Germline V lookup: CDR1 SNHLY, CDR2 FYNNEI. The CDR3 sequence is 13 residues long. Trimming left V 6 bases short and J 7 bases short, with 15 bases between. The DNA for the CDR3 is TGTGCCAGCAGCCGCCGATTTGGGGCTGGCTACACCTTC. Translated, it gives CASSRRFGAGYTF.

This rearrangement joins TRBV11-2 to TRBJ2-7; D call uncertain. The CDR3 runs 14 residues. V was pared by 0 bases and J by 6 bases, with 12 bases between. CDR1 and CDR2 (germline): SGHAT, FQNNGV. CDR3: CASSLDPASGEQYF. The CDR3 bases are TGTGCCAGCAGCTTAGACCCCGCTAGTGGCGAGCAGTACTTC.

This chain links TRBV10-3 with TRBJ2-7; TRBD1 matches at 8 bases. Germline CDR1 and CDR2: ENHRY and SYGVKD. With 6 bases clipped from V and 3 bases from J, the junction kept 4 bases outside the gene matches. This CDR3 contains 13 residues. This CDR3 reads CAISADRGYEQYF. The CDR3 DNA sequence: TGTGCCATCAGCGCCGACAGGGGCTACGAGCAGTACTTC.

The chain is built from TRBV29-1 and TRBJ2-7; maybe TRBD1 (5 bases). CDR1 SQVTM and CDR2 ANQGSEA come from the germline V gene. V dropped 3 bases and J dropped 5 bases, with 11 bases sitting between them. The CDR3 is made up of 12 amino acids. The CDR3 reads CSVDTRADEQYF. The DNA for the CDR3 is TGCAGCGTTGATACCAGGGCCGACGAGCAGTACTTC.

The chain is built from TRBV19 and TRBJ1-3, with D hard to call. The germline CDR1 and CDR2 sequences are LNHDA and SQIVND (reference sequence). This CDR3 is built from 12 residues. Deletions cut 8 bases from V and 3 bases from J, with 8 bases between. Written as DNA, the CDR3 is TGTGCCAGTTGTGTCCTTGGAAACACCATATATTTT. It translates to CASCVLGNTIYF.

The genes are TRBV29-1 and TRBJ2-1; 10 nucleotides agree with TRBD1. This CDR3 is 16 amino acids long. The trim removed 0 bases at V and 3 bases at J, leaving 5 bases unmatched. The germline V gene has CDR1 SQVTM and CDR2 ANQGSEA. This chain's CDR3 is CSVEDGGTGVYNEQFF. The CDR3 nucleotides are TGCAGCGTTGAAGATGGAGGGACAGGGGTCTACAATGAGCAGTTCTTC.

The chain carries TRBV28 and TRBJ2-7; 10 nucleotides line up with TRBD2. The ends lost 4 bases at V and 5 bases at J; junction bases unmatched: 17. Germline loops: CDR1 MDHEN, CDR2 SYDVKM. The CDR3 spans 18 residues. The CDR3 nucleotides are TGTGCCAGCAGTTCACTCAAAGCGGGAGGGCCGGGTGTAGACGAGCAGTACTTC. Translated, it gives CASSSLKAGGPGVDEQYF.

This clone was recorded a few times. J is TRBJ1-6 and V is TRBV21-1. TRBV21-1 is labeled a pseudogene. The CDR3 sequence is 16 residues long. Here the CDR3 reads CASSNRKCQGGTPLHF. The CDR3 coding sequence is TGTGCCAGCAGTAACCGGAAGTGTCAGGGAGGGACACCCCTCCACTTT.

The V and J genes are TRBV2 and TRBJ2-3; 7 bases match TRBD1. The CDR3 is 13 amino acids. CDR1 is SNHLY and CDR2 is FYNNEI in the germline V gene. The J segment lost 0 bases and the V segment lost 11 bases, leaving 5 bases of the junction unmatched. The CDR3 region is CAGTEKSTDTQYF. In nucleotides, the CDR3 is TGTGCCGGGACAGAAAAGAGCACAGATACGCAGTATTTT.

The rearrangement joins TRBV9 to TRBJ1-2, with 8 bases fitting TRBD1. J gave up 3 bases and V 4 bases, and 11 bases lay outside the gene matches. The CDR3 contains 16 residues. Germline V gene sequence: CDR1 SGDLS, CDR2 YYNGEE. The CDR3 DNA follows: TGTGCCAGCAGCCCTTCGGACAGGGCAGGGTACTATGGCTACACCTTC. Its protein is CASSPSDRAGYYGYTF.